A selection of T cell receptor beta chains follows, all from one sample in a study of vaccination effects on CD4 cells after COVID-19. The data were produced by immunoSEQ multiplex PCR, yet TCRdb's version contains in-frame clones alone and is incomplete. The sample has 64,000 or so clones; around 80% are singletons. These TCRs' antigens remain unknown. The source was CD4+ T cells from PBMCs cultured with HCoV-OC43 spike peptides, collected after COVID-19 vaccination. These TCRs come from a human donor who received a COVID-19 vaccine. The CDR3 runs from the conserved cysteine through the conserved F or W. Each record gives: J gene, D gene, CDR3 length, V gene, CDR3 protein. A D gene is named only where the DNA matches it firmly.

TRBJ1-2,NA,13,TRBV3-1/TRBV3-2,CASSQDGRYGYTF
TRBJ2-5,TRBD1,13,TRBV2,CGSGWTGAETQYF
TRBJ1-5,TRBD1,17,TRBV19,CASSIARTGVSNQPQHF
TRBJ2-3,TRBD2,13,TRBV10-1,CASPGLALDTQYF
TRBJ2-1,NA,14,TRBV24-1,CATSAQGSYNEQFF
TRBJ1-4,NA,14,TRBV6-5,CASGGRETNEKLFF
TRBJ1-5,NA,14,TRBV6-6,CASSQGRGPQPQHF
TRBJ2-5,TRBD1,20,TRBV4-3,CASSIGGTGGARSSRETQYF
TRBJ1-5,TRBD1,16,TRBV19,CASRLRTGGDNQPQHF
TRBJ2-3,TRBD1,12,TRBV2,CASIRGGQAQYF
TRBJ1-2,NA,15,TRBV29-1,CSVDRQQTADYGYTF
TRBJ1-1,NA,13,TRBV10-1,CASSEIVGGRAFF
TRBJ2-5,NA,16,TRBV7-2,CASSLGGGALQETQYF
TRBJ1-4,TRBD1,14,TRBV2,CASTDRGRAEKLFF
TRBJ2-2,NA,13,TRBV24-1,CATSEDNTGELFF
TRBJ1-3,TRBD1,17,TRBV4-1,CASSRQGVVLSGNTIYF
TRBJ2-1,NA,15,TRBV5-1,CASSLGDIAANEQFF
TRBJ1-1,NA,14,TRBV24-1,CATSEGGEDTEAFF
TRBJ2-5,NA,15,TRBV18,CASSPRFGSLETQYF
TRBJ2-1,NA,13,TRBV5-1,CASSLGQSNEQFF
TRBJ2-5,NA,14,TRBV30,CAWGGRRYQETQYF
TRBJ2-5,TRBD2,13,TRBV29-1,CSVRLAGAETQYF
TRBJ1-6,NA,19,TRBV30,CAWNRGVHSPSSYNSPLHF
TRBJ1-2,TRBD1,16,TRBV19,CASSIGQGFSGYGYTF
TRBJ2-3,NA,16,TRBV2,CASSEGRSSGTDTQYF
TRBJ2-5,TRBD2,18,TRBV15,CATSRAPRGGAGKETQYF
TRBJ1-2,TRBD1,17,TRBV3-1/TRBV3-2,CASSQDRDRGRNYGYTF
TRBJ1-2,TRBD1,13,TRBV9,CASSYGQGLGYTF
TRBJ1-4,TRBD1,13,TRBV29-1,CSVAGGPNEKLFF
TRBJ1-2,NA,12,TRBV6-5,CASSYGFYGYTF
TRBJ1-5,NA,16,TRBV9,CASSVDAGGGNQPQHF
TRBJ2-1,TRBD1,17,TRBV18,CASSPRNPGQGPNEQFF
TRBJ2-5,NA,12,TRBV12-5,CASRGVEETQYF
TRBJ2-1,TRBD1,17,TRBV10-1,CASSEIPGQGLYNEQFF
TRBJ2-3,TRBD2,19,TRBV5-1,CASSLAILAGGQGTDTQYF
TRBJ2-1,TRBD2,17,TRBV14,CASSLSPGVAGGDEQFF
TRBJ1-3,TRBD1,17,TRBV6-2/TRBV6-3,CASSQADRGSGGNTIYF
TRBJ2-1,TRBD2,17,TRBV11-3,CASSPGGVRGAQNEQFF
TRBJ1-6,TRBD1,15,TRBV3-1/TRBV3-2,CASSPRTGGNSPLHF
TRBJ2-1,NA,15,TRBV18,CASSPLRTGDNEQFF
TRBJ2-3,NA,15,TRBV5-1,CASSLFGGYTDTQYF
TRBJ1-5,NA,15,TRBV9,CASSLSGGGNQPQHF
TRBJ1-1,NA,14,TRBV7-9,CASSLTEMNTEAFF
TRBJ2-1,NA,12,TRBV7-2,CASSLRGNEQFF
TRBJ1-5,NA,16,TRBV2,CASSVTSLYSNQPQHF
TRBJ2-2,NA,15,TRBV7-9,CASSLSGIDTGELFF
TRBJ1-2,NA,15,TRBV19,CASSPPLRTANGYTF
TRBJ1-5,TRBD1,14,TRBV19,CASSTGQGHQPQHF
TRBJ1-1,TRBD1,15,TRBV6-5,CASRLGTGMNTEAFF
TRBJ2-5,NA,13,TRBV4-1,CASSRPDSETQYF
TRBJ2-3,NA,14,TRBV6-6,CASSYTRPWDTQYF
TRBJ2-5,NA,13,TRBV18,CASSPPVKETQYF
TRBJ2-4,NA,15,TRBV4-1,CASSRTGIAKNIQYF
TRBJ1-1,NA,16,TRBV9,CASSVVVGTGNTEAFF
TRBJ1-1,TRBD1,17,TRBV24-1,CATWRQGRRLQNTEAFF
TRBJ1-2,TRBD1,17,TRBV7-2,CASSFSFPGQGSRGYTF